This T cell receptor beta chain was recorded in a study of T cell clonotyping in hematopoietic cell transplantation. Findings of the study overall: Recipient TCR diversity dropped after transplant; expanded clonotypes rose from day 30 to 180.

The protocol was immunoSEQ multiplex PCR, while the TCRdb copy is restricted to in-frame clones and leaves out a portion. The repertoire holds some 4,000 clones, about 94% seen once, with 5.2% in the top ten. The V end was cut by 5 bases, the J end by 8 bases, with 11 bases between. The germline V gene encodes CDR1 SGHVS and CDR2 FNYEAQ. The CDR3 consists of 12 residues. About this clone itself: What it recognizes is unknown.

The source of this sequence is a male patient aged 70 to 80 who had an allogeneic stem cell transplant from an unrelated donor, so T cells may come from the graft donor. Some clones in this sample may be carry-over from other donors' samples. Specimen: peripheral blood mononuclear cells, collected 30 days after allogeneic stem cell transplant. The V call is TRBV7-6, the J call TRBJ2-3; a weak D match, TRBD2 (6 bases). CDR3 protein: CASSAGGVTQYF. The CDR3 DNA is TGTGCCAGCAGCGCCGGAGGGGTTACGCAGTATTTT.